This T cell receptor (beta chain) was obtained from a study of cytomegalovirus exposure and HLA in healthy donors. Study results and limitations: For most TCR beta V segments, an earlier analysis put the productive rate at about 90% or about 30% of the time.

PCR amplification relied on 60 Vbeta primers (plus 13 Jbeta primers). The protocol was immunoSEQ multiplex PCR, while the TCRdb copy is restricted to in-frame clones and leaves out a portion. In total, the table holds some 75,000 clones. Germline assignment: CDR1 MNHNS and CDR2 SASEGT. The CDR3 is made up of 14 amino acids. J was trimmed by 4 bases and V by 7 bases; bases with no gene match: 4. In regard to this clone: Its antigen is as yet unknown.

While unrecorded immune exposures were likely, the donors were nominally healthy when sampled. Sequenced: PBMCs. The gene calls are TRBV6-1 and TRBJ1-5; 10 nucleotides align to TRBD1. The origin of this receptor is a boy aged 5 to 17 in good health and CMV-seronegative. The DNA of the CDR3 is TGTGCCAGCACTAAGGACAGGGGGAATCAGCCCCAGCATTTT. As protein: CASTKDRGNQPQHF.